The following is a T cell receptor beta chain sequence with its context. Antigen: not known. Profiled with immunoSEQ multiplex PCR; TCRdb holds only in-frame clones, not every one. The top ten hold around 0.68% of the sample, which has about 240,000 clones, approximately 83% seen once. The source of the sample is a study of Tregs in tolerant kidney transplant recipients. Findings and caveats of the study: No direct test of biological reproducibility was done here.

Germline-derived CDR1 and CDR2 are SQVTM and ANQGSEA. There are 13 residues in the CDR3. The trim removed 7 bases at V and 3 bases at J, leaving 6 bases unmatched. This clonotype was obtained from a human donor in good health. The sample was CD4+ T cells from blood. This chain links TRBV29-1 with TRBJ2-7, with 10 bases that match TRBD1. The CDR3 DNA is TGCAGCGCCGCGGGACAGGGGCGCTACGAGCAGTACTTC. Protein: CSAAGQGRYEQYF.